Below are 21 T cell receptor beta chains sequenced from a single sample in a study of T cells in Graves' hyperthyroidism and ophthalmopathy. The source material, RNA transcripts, was used to amplify TCR beta CDR3 regions. The HTBI primer set drove a first-round RT-PCR of the TCR CDR3. Using its own MiXCR run on the multiplex PCR reads, TCRdb lists one record per CDR3 protein. In the table there are 600,000 to 850,000 distinct CDR3 sequences, over 15% of which are singletons. Source material: blood. All receptors derive from a woman between 45 and 65 years old with Graves' hyperthyroidism that later progressed to Graves' ophthalmopathy.

The genes are TRBV20-1 and TRBJ2-2, with TRBD2 identical over 11 bases. V trimming: 6 bases; J trimming: 4 bases; junction bases outside the gene matches: 7. The CDR3 has 15 residues. The germline V gene encodes CDR1 DFQATT and CDR2 SNEGSKA (reference sequence). CDR3: CSANSGGAGTGELFF. In DNA, the CDR3 is TGCAGTGCAAATAGCGGGGGGGCTGGCACCGGGGAGCTGTTTTTT.

A remark on this clonotype: Germline is not matched at one junction end, which may reflect a read error. The V gene is TRBV2, the J gene TRBJ2-1; D gene ambiguous. The germline V gene has CDR1 SNHLY and CDR2 FYNNEI. The length of the CDR3 is 14 residues. CDR3 amino acids: CASQIRSSYNGQFF. CDR3 nucleotides: TGTGCCAGCCAGATTCGAAGCTCCTACAATGGGCAGTTCTTC.

This clonotype has only a few counts. V usage is TRBV5-5 and J usage is TRBJ1-5, with TRBD1 as a possible D gene (6 bases). CDR1 and CDR2 (germline): SGHKS, YYEKEE (reference sequence). V lost 4 bases and J lost 5, with 16 bases in between. CDR3 length equals 15 residues. The CDR3 is CASSGGGPGYQPQHF. CDR3 DNA sequence: TGTGCCAGCAGCGGTGGGGGCCCCGGATATCAGCCCCAGCATTTT.

This clonotype has at least ten counts. This chain uses TRBV2 with TRBJ1-1; D remains unclear. The CDR3 has 13 residues. Trimming pared 1 base from V and 1 base from J, leaving 4 bases between. Germline CDR1 and CDR2: SNHLY and FYNNEI. The CDR3 reads CASSEGKNTEAFF. CDR3 DNA sequence: TGTGCCAGCAGTGAAGGGAAGAACACTGAAGCTTTCTTT. Full variable domain (outside the CDR3, taken from reference TRBV2 and TRBJ1-1): EPEVTQTPSHQVTQMGQEVILRCVPISNHLYFYWYRQILGQKVEFLVSFYNNEISEKSEIFDDQFSVERPDGSNFTLKIRSTKLEDSAMYFCASSEGKNTEAFFGQGTRLTVV.

The chain combines TRBV19 with TRBJ1-5; D unclear. V gave up 6 bases and J gave up 7 bases, with 16 bases separating them. This CDR3 region has 14 residues. CDR1 is LNHDA and CDR2 is SQIVND in the germline V gene (reference sequence). The CDR3 region is CASRFLGSEQPQHF. CDR3 nucleotides: TGTGCCAGTAGATTCTTGGGTAGTGAGCAGCCCCAGCATTTT.

V gene TRBV4-2 combines with J gene TRBJ1-1; the match to TRBD1 covers 9 bases. Germline CDR1 and CDR2: LGHNA and YNFKEQ. This CDR3 has 14 amino acids. The V gene end was trimmed by 4 bases and the J gene end by 7 bases; junction bases not matched to a gene: 7. This CDR3 reads CASSRTGTGHEAFF. In DNA, the CDR3 is TGTGCCAGCAGCCGAACCGGGACAGGGCATGAAGCTTTCTTT.

This clonotype was picked up many times. The chain joins TRBV6-1 to TRBJ2-5, with D perhaps matching TRBD1 (6 bases). Per germline, CDR1 MNHNS and CDR2 SASEGT. The germline V and J ends were trimmed by 3 bases and 0 bases, with 11 bases remaining between them. The CDR3 covers 15 residues. This chain's CDR3 is CASSDRDIYQETQYF. CDR3 nucleotide sequence: TGTGCCAGCAGTGATCGGGACATATACCAAGAGACCCAGTACTTC.

V gene TRBV25-1 combines with J gene TRBJ2-6; a possible D gene is TRBD2 (5 bases). CDR3 size: 16 residues. The germline gives CDR1 MGHDK, CDR2 SYGVNS. V was clipped by 1 base and J by 2 bases, with 9 bases between them. CDR3 DNA: TGTGCCAGCAGTGAATCGGGGAGTACTGGGGCCAACGTCCTGACTTTC. Translating it yields CASSESGSTGANVLTF.

The table lists this clonotype with many counts. This chain joins TRBV5-4 and TRBJ1-2, with 9 bases lining up with TRBD1. There are 16 residues in the CDR3. V shed 0 bases, J shed 4 bases, and the junction held 7 bases outside the gene matches. Germline lookup yields CDR1 SGHNT and CDR2 YYREEE (reference sequence). CDR3 bases: TGTGCCAGCAGCTTGGAGTTGACAGGGGGAGGCTATGGCTACACCTTC. Its protein product is CASSLELTGGGYGYTF. Variable domain in full (rest from reference TRBV5-4 and TRBJ1-2): ETGVTQSPTHLIKTRGQQVTLRCSSQSGHNTVSWYQQALGQGPQFIFQYYREEENGRGNFPPRFSGLQFPNYSSELNVNALELDDSALYLCASSLELTGGGYGYTFGSGTRLTVV.

This clonotype came up many times. The CDR3 region is CASSLAGYTYEQYF. In DNA, the CDR3 is TGTGCCAGCAGTTTGGCGGGGTACACCTACGAGCAGTACTTC. The V call is TRBV11-2, the J call TRBJ2-7; TRBD2 might be the D (6 bases). CDR1 is SGHAT and CDR2 is FQNNGV in the germline V gene. The ends were cut back, 6 bases at V and 2 bases at J, with 14 bases in the middle. CDR3 length: 14 amino acids.

This clonotype was picked up a small number of times. Here the CDR3 DNA reads TGTGCCATCAGTGATACAGGGGATAGGTATCAGCCCCAGCATTTT. Amino acid sequence: CAISDTGDRYQPQHF. The chain has TRBV10-3 and TRBJ1-5; 7 bases align to TRBD1. Trimming cost V 3 bases and J 5 bases; bases outside gene matches: 7. CDR1 is ENHRY, CDR2 SYGVKD, per germline. The CDR3 covers 15 residues.

This rearrangement joins TRBV6-5 to TRBJ2-5; 8 bases align to TRBD2. Germline CDR1 and CDR2: MNHEY and SVGAGI. There are 16 residues in the CDR3. Unmatched junction bases numbered 4, after V lost 0 bases and J lost 1 base. The CDR3 sequence: CASSYSLSGGQETQYF. CDR3 DNA: TGTGCCAGCAGTTACTCTCTAAGCGGGGGCCAAGAGACCCAGTACTTC.

This clonotype was counted many times. The V and J genes are TRBV27 and TRBJ1-1; D is unresolved. Germline V lookup: CDR1 MNHEY, CDR2 SMNVEV (reference sequence). CDR3 length: 15 residues. Deletions cut 4 bases from V and 8 bases from J, with 20 bases between. The CDR3 region is CASSSPDPATREAFF. As DNA, the CDR3 is TGTGCCAGCAGTTCCCCCGACCCGGCGACCAGGGAAGCTTTCTTT.

The rearrangement uses TRBV25-1 and TRBJ2-5, with a possible D match to TRBD2 (6 bases). CDR3 length: 15 residues. Germline V gene sequence: CDR1 MGHDK, CDR2 SYGVNS. V was clipped by 6 bases and J by 0 bases, with 14 bases between them. The CDR3 is CASSPGGSHQETQYF. CDR3 bases: TGTGCCAGCAGCCCTGGAGGGTCCCACCAAGAGACCCAGTACTTC.

This clonotype was counted many times. This chain uses TRBV20-1 with TRBJ2-7, with D perhaps being TRBD1 or TRBD2 (6 bases each). In germline, CDR1 is DFQATT, CDR2 SNEGSKA (reference sequence). The CDR3 length is 13 residues. V lost 5 bases to trimming and J lost 2 bases, with 13 bases between them. The CDR3 reads CSAGGPGAYEQYF. The CDR3 DNA follows: TGCAGTGCTGGGGGGCCAGGGGCCTACGAGCAGTACTTC.

The chain couples TRBV27 to TRBJ2-3; 8 bases match TRBD2. V dropped 4 bases and J dropped 6; count of bases not matched to a gene: 6. This CDR3 comprises 14 residues. Per germline, CDR1 MNHEY and CDR2 SMNVEV (reference sequence). CDR3 region: CASSSGLVVDTQYF. The CDR3 DNA is TGTGCCAGCAGTTCGGGACTAGTGGTTGATACGCAGTATTTT.

This chain joins TRBV6-5 and TRBJ1-5; D unresolved. Germline lookup yields CDR1 MNHEY and CDR2 SVGAGI. The V and J ends lost 0 bases and 2 bases respectively, with 5 bases between them. This CDR3 contains 14 residues. CDR3 region: CASSYSVGNQPQHF. The CDR3 coding sequence is TGTGCCAGCAGTTACTCGGTGGGCAATCAGCCCCAGCATTTT.

This clonotype was found many times. Here the CDR3 reads CSALRGLEQETQYF. In nucleotides, the CDR3 is TGCAGTGCACTTCGGGGGTTAGAACAAGAGACCCAGTACTTC. This rearrangement joins TRBV20-1 to TRBJ2-5; the D gene is possibly TRBD2 (6 bases). Germline V gives CDR1 DFQATT, CDR2 SNEGSKA (reference sequence). CDR3 size: 14 residues. Deletions cut 6 bases from V and 2 bases from J, with 16 bases between.

This clonotype has a single count. The chain has TRBV3-1 and TRBJ1-4, with 7 bases matching TRBD1. The V gene's germline CDR1 is LGHDT and CDR2 YNNKEL (reference sequence). The CDR3 is 16 amino acids. V shed 2 bases and J 8 bases; nucleotides not matched to a gene: 11. CDR3 sequence reads: CASSQNGDSLGEKLFF. The CDR3 nucleotides are TGTGCCAGCAGCCAAAACGGGGACAGTCTGGGAGAAAAACTGTTTTTT.

This clonotype appeared a few times. This chain links TRBV6-1 with TRBJ2-3; 8 bases agree with TRBD1. The CDR3 totals 14 residues. CDR1 is MNHNS and CDR2 is SASEGT in the germline V gene. Unmatched junction bases numbered 11, after V lost 6 bases and J lost 9 bases. Here the CDR3 reads CASSSGQAFQTQYF. For the CDR3, the DNA is TGTGCCAGCAGCTCGGGACAGGCGTTTCAAACGCAGTATTTT.

This chain connects TRBV7-2 to TRBJ1-5; D is unresolved. The germline V gene encodes CDR1 SGHTA and CDR2 FQGNSA. V was trimmed by 0 bases and J by 10 bases, leaving 16 bases between them. The CDR3 is 15 amino acids. This CDR3 reads CASSLADGPHHPQHF. The CDR3 DNA sequence: TGTGCCAGCAGCTTAGCGGACGGGCCCCACCACCCCCAGCATTTT.